This T cell receptor (beta chain) originates from a study of CD8 T cells in ankylosing spondylitis. Overall study results and limits: Fewer than 10 highly homologous variants formed a TCR beta motif that appeared characteristic of ankylosing spondylitis blood.

This clonotype was found a few times. Antigen specificity is unknown. In TCRdb, the 5' RACE reads were re-called with MiXCR into one record per CDR3 protein. The data contain some 400,000 distinct CDR3 sequences, around 24% of them singletons. The clonotype comes from a male donor with ankylosing spondylitis. Material: blood, either unsorted or a sorted T cell fraction (not recorded which).

The CDR3 region is CASSETGEHYEQYF. As DNA, the CDR3 is TGTGCCAGCAGCGAGACAGGAGAGCACTACGAGCAGTACTTC. The chain couples TRBV28 to TRBJ2-7, with D possibly being TRBD1 (6 bases). The CDR3 contains 14 residues. The V end lost 6 bases, the J end lost 3 bases, and 15 bases lay between the germline ends. Germline lookup yields CDR1 MDHEN and CDR2 SYDVKM.